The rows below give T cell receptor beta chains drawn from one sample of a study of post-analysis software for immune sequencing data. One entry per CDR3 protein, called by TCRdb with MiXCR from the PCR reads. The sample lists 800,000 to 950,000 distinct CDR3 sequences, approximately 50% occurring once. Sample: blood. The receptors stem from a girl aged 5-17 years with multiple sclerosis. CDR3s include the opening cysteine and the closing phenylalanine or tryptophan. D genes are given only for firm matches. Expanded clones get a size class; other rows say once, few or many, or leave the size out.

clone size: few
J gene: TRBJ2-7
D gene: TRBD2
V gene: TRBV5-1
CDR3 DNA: TGCGCCAGCTCAGCGGGAACAAGCTCCTACGAGCAGTACTTC
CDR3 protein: CASSAGTSSYEQYF

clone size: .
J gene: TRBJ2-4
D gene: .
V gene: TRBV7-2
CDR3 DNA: TGTGCCAGCAGCCCGACCCTCTTCGTTCAGGACTTC
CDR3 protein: CASSPTLFVQDF

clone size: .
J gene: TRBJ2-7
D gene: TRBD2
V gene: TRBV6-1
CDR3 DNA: TGTGCCAGCAGTGAAGGCGGGAGTGAAAACGAGCAGTACTTC
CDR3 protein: CASSEGGSENEQYF

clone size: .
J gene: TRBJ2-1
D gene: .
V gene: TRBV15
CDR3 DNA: TGTGCCACCAGCAGAGATCCGGCCGCCACGAATGAGCAGTTCTTC
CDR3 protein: CATSRDPAATNEQFF

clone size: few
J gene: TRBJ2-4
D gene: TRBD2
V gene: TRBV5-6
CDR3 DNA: TGTGCCAGCAGCTTATTTGTCTCGGCGGGCGGGGGCAAAAACATTCAGTACTTC
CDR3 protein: CASSLFVSAGGGKNIQYF

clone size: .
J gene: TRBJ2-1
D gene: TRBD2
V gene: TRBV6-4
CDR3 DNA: TGTGCCAGCAGTGCGGGGGGGGCAGGCGGCGCTGTGACCTCCTACAATGAGCAGTTCTTC
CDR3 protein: CASSAGGAGGAVTSYNEQFF

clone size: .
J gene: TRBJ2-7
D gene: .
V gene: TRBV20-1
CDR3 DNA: TGCAGTGCTAGAGATTCAGCCGAGTTTTCCTACGAACAGTACTTC
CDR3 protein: CSARDSAEFSYEQYF

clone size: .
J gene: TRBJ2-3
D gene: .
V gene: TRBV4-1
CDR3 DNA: TGCGCCAGCAGCCAACGAGTCCCGGAAGTGAGGGGCCCCACAGATACGCAGTATTTT
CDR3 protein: CASSQRVPEVRGPTDTQYF

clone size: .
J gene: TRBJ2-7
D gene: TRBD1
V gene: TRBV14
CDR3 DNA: TGTGCCAGCAGCCAAGCAGGGGGCGTTATCAACGAGCAGTACTTC
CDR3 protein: CASSQAGGVINEQYF

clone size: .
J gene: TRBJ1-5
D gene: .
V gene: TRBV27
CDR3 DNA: TGTGCCAGCAGTTTATTCGGTGAGCCCCAGCATTTT
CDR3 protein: CASSLFGEPQHF

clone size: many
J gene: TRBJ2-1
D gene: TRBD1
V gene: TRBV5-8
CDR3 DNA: TGTGCCAGCAGCTTGGGGGGACAGGGCTCTAATGAGCAGTTCTTC
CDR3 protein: CASSLGGQGSNEQFF

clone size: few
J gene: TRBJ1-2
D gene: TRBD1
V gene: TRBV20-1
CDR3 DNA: TGCAGTGCTACTCCGGGACAGGGAAACTATGGCTACACCTTC
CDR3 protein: CSATPGQGNYGYTF

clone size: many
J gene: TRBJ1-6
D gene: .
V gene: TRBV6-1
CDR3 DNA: TGTGCCAGCGGGCGGGACGGGAATTCACCCCTCCACTTT
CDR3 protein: CASGRDGNSPLHF

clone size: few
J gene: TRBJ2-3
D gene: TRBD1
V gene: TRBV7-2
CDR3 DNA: TGTGCCAGCAGCTTAGGGGGGACAGGGGGCCAGGATACGCAGTATTTT
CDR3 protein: CASSLGGTGGQDTQYF

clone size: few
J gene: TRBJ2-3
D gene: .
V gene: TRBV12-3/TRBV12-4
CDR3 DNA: TGTGCCAGCAGTTTAACGGGAGAGGGAGATACGCAGTATTTT
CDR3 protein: CASSLTGEGDTQYF

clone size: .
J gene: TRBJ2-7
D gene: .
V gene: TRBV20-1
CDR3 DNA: TGCAGTGCTAGGGCAATGGACAATGAGCAGTACTTC
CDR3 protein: CSARAMDNEQYF

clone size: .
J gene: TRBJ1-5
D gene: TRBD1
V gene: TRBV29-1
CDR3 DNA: TGCAGCGTTACACCTACAGGGGATAGCAATCAGCCCCAGCATTTT
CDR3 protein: CSVTPTGDSNQPQHF

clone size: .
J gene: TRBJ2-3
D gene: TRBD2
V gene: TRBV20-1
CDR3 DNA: TGCAGTGCTTCCCGGACTAGCGCAGATACGCAGTATTTT
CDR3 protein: CSASRTSADTQYF

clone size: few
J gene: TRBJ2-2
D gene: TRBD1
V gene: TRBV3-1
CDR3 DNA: TGTGCCAGCAGCCGTGGGACAGGGCGTACCACCGGGGAGCTGTTTTTT
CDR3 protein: CASSRGTGRTTGELFF

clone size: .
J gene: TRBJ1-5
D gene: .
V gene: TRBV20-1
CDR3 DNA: TGCAGTGCTGCGGAGTCCGGGGTCCTCAATCAGCCCCAGCATTTT
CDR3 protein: CSAAESGVLNQPQHF

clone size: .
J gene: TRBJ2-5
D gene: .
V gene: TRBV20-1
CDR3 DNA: TGCAGTGCTAGAACCCTAAAGGGGACCCAGTACTTC
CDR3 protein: CSARTLKGTQYF

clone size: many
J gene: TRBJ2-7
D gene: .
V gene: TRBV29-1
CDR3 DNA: TGCAGCGTTGTGGGGGGACGCGAGCAGTACTTC
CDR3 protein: CSVVGGREQYF

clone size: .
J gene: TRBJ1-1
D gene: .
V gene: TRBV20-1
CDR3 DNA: TGCAGTGCTCGCCCTCTCACGAACACTGAAGCTTTCTTT
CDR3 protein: CSARPLTNTEAFF

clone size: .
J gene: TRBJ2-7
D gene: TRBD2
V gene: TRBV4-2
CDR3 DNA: TGTGCCAGCAGCCGGGCTATAGCGGGCACCTACGAGCAGTACTTC
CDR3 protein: CASSRAIAGTYEQYF

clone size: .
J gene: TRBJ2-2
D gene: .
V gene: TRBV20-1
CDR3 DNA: TGCAGTGCTAGAGAGTTAGGCGCGAACACCGGGGAGCTGTTTTTT
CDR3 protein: CSARELGANTGELFF

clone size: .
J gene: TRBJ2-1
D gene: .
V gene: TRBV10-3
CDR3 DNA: TGTGCCATCAGCCCGGCGCTATCCTACGGTGAGCAGTTCTTC
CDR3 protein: CAISPALSYGEQFF

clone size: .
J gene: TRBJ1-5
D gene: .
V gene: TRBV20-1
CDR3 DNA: TGCAGTGCGGGAGGGCGCATCAATCAGCCCCAGCATTTT
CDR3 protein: CSAGGRINQPQHF

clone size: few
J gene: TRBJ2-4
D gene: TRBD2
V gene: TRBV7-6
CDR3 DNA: TGTGCCAGCAGCCCAAGACTAGCGGGGCTAGCCAAAAACATTCAGTACTTC
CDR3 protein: CASSPRLAGLAKNIQYF

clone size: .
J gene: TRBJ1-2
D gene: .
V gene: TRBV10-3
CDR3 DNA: TGTGCCATCAGTGAGGGACAAGAACGACACTATGGCTACACCTTC
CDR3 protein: CAISEGQERHYGYTF

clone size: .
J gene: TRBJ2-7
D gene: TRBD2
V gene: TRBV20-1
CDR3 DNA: TGCAGTGCTAGAGGTGGCGGGAGGACATCCGAGCAGTACTTC
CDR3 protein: CSARGGGRTSEQYF

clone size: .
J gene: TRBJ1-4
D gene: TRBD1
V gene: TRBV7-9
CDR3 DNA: TGTGCCAGCAGCCCTCGGGACAGGGCTGAAAAACTGTTTTTT
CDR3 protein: CASSPRDRAEKLFF

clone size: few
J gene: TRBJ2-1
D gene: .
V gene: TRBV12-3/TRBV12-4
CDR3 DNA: TGTGCCAGCAGGCAGACTTCTTATGAGCAGTTCTTC
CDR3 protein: CASRQTSYEQFF

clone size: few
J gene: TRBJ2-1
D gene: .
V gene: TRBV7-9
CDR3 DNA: TGTGCCAGCAGCTCCCCACCAGGGTTACCCTACAATGAGCAGTTCTTC
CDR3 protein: CASSSPPGLPYNEQFF

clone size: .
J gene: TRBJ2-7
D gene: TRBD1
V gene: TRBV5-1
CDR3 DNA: TGCGCCAGCAGTCCAGGGGGCGAATTGGGATACGAGCAGTACTTC
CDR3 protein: CASSPGGELGYEQYF

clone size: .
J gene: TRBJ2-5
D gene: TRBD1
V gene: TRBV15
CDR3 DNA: TGTGCCACCAGCAGGATGGGACAGGGCGAAGAGACCCAGTACTTC
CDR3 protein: CATSRMGQGEETQYF

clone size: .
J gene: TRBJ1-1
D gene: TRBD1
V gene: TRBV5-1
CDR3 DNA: TGCGCCAGCAGCTATGGACAGGGGAGGAGCACTGAAGCTTTCTTT
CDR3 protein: CASSYGQGRSTEAFF

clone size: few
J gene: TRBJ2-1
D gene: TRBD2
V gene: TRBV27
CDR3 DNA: TGTGCCAGCAGTTTGACCGGACTAGCGGCCAGTGGTAATGAGCAGTTCTTC
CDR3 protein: CASSLTGLAASGNEQFF

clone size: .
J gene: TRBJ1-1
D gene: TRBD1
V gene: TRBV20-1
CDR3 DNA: TGCAGTGCTAGAGCTCAGGGGGCGCGCACTGAAGCTTTCTTT
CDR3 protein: CSARAQGARTEAFF

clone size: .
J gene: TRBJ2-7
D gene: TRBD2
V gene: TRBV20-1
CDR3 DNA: TGCAGTGCGAACCCAACTAGCGGCTACGAGCAGTACTTC
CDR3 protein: CSANPTSGYEQYF

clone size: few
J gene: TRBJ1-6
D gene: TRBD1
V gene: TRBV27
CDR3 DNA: TGTGCCAGCAGTTCCATGCGAAAGACAGGGAATAATTCACCCCTCCACTTT
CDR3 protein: CASSSMRKTGNNSPLHF

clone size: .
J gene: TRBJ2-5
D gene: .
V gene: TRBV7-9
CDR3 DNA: TGTGCCAGCAGCTTCGGGACCCAGTACCAAGAGACCCAGTACTTC
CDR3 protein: CASSFGTQYQETQYF

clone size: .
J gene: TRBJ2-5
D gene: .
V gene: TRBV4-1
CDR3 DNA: TGCGCCAGCAGCCAAGATCCTGAGACTCGCCAAGAGACCCAGTACTTC
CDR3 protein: CASSQDPETRQETQYF

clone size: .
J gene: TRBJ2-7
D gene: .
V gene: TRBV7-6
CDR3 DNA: TGTGCCAGCAGCTCCCAGAGGGGCCGGGAGCAGTACTTC
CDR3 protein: CASSSQRGREQYF

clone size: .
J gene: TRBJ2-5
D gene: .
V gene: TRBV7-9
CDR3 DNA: TGTGCCAGCAGCCCACCTCATGAGGGCCAAGAGACCCAGTACTTC
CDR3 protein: CASSPPHEGQETQYF

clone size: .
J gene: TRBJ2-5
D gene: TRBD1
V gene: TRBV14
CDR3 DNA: TGTGCCAGCAGCCAAGCCGACAGGGGCTACCCAGGGGAGACCCAGTACTTC
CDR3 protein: CASSQADRGYPGETQYF

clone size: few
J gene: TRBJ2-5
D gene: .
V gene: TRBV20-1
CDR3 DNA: TGCCTACTAGTTACGTCAGTAGGGACCCAAGAGACCCAGTACTTC
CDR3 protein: CLLVTSVGTQETQYF

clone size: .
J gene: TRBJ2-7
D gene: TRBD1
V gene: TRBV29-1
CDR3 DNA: TGCAGCGTAATGGCGAGCCCCGGGACAGGGAGGTCCTACGAGCAGTACTTC
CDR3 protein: CSVMASPGTGRSYEQYF

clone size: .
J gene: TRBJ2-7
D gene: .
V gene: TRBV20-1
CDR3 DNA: TGCAGTGCTCCCCGCCGGGACGCCTCTTCGTACGAGCAGTACTTC
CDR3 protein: CSAPRRDASSYEQYF